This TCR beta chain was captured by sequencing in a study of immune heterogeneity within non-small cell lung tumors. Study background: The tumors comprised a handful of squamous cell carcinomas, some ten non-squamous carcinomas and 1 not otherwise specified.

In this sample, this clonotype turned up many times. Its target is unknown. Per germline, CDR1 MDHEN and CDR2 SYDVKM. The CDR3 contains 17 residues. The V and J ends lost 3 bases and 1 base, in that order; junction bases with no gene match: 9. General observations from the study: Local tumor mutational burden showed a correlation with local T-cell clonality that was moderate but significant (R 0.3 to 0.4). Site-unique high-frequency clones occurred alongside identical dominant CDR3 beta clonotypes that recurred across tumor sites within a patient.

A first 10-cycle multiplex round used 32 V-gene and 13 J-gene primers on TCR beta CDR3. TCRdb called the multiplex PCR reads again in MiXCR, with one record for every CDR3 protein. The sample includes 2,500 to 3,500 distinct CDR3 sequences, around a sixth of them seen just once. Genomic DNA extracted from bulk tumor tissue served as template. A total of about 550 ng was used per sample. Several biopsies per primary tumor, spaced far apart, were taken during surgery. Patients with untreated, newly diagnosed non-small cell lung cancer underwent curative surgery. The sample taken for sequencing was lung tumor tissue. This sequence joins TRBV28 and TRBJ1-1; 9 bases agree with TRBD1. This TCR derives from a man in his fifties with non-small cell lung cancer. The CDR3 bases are TGTGCCAGCAGTTTTGGACAGGGGCTGGGGGAGAACACTGAAGCTTTCTTT. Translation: CASSFGQGLGENTEAFF.